This T cell receptor (beta chain) emerged from a study of CD8 T cells in ankylosing spondylitis. Whole-study results and caveats: Matched ankylosing spondylitis synovial fluid reportedly contained a significantly enriched population of disease-linked clones.

Looked up from germline, CDR1 is MNHNS and CDR2 is SASEGT. The CDR3 spans 15 residues. The junction had 1 base not matched to a gene; V was cut back by 4 bases and J by 4 bases. TCRdb reanalysed the 5' RACE reads using MiXCR and keeps one entry per CDR3 protein. The repertoire holds 250,000 to 350,000 distinct CDR3 sequences, with roughly 20% as singletons. This clonotype showed up many times. Its specificity is not known. The chain carries TRBV6-1 and TRBJ2-1; 13 bases line up with TRBD2. Sequenced material: blood, either unsorted or a sorted T cell fraction (not recorded which). The receptor's source is a male donor with ankylosing spondylitis or in good health (not recorded which). CDR3 amino acids: CASSAGLAGYNEQFF. The CDR3 DNA reads as TGTGCCAGCAGTGCGGGACTAGCGGGGTACAATGAGCAGTTCTTC.